This T cell receptor (beta chain) was recovered during a study of human T cells and chemical hapten exposure. Each CDR3 protein is one row after TCRdb ran MiXCR on the RACE reads. The data show 85,000 or so distinct CDR3 sequences, around a tenth seen once. Trimming pared 5 bases from V and 0 bases from J, leaving 11 bases between. There are 15 residues in the CDR3. Looked up from germline, CDR1 is MNHEY and CDR2 is SVGEGT. Time point of the sample: patch test 2, 6 weeks after DPC sensitization. Documented treatment: therapeutic diphenylcyclopropenone sensitization with weekly scalp DPC. The sequence derives from a man aged 18 to 29 with alopecia areata. Some clones in this sample may be carry-over from other donors' samples. Sequences were derived from whole blood, sampled in connection with sensitization to the hapten diphenylcyclopropenone (DPC). This chain uses TRBV6-2 or TRBV6-3 with TRBJ1-5; D might be TRBD1 (5 bases). CDR3: CASSMGLYSNQPQHF. The CDR3 DNA reads as TGTGCCAGCAGTATGGGACTCTATAGCAATCAGCCCCAGCATTTT.